There are a few counts of the clone carrying this TCR beta chain. What it binds is unknown. The data stem from a study of Tregs in tolerant kidney transplant recipients. Study-level points and caveats: Few patients were studied, so findings need validation in larger groups. Expanding Tregs on activated donor B cells appeared to best identify donor-specific TCRbeta clones.

Profiled with immunoSEQ multiplex PCR; TCRdb holds only in-frame clones, not every one. The profile shows about 240,000 clones, about 80% of them singletons. The material sequenced was CD4+ T cells from blood. The receptor's source is a human donor in good health.

The CDR3 spells CSASGSDTQYF. DNA for the CDR3: TGCAGTGCTAGTGGGTCAGATACGCAGTATTTT. The chain combines TRBV20-1 with TRBJ2-3, with D uncertain. In germline, CDR1 is DFQATT, CDR2 SNEGSKA (reference sequence). CDR3 length equals 11 residues. V lost 3 bases to trimming and J lost 4 bases, with 5 bases between them.